A single sample is the source of the 24 T cell receptor beta chains below, sequenced in a study of OX40 agonist ivuxolimab in advanced cancers. Receptor libraries were prepared by the immunoSEQ multiplex PCR assay. What TCRdb holds here is the immuneACCESS table cut down to in-frame rearrangements. Part of the clones is not present; checked against another copy, under half of the missing clones reflect an unresolved V gene, and the others are unexplained. In all, the sample holds tens of thousands of clones, and roughly nine tenths of those were seen once. 0.76% of the sample belongs to the ten largest clones. Specimen: CD4+ or CD8+ T cells sorted from blood, collected in a trial of the OX40 agonist ivuxolimab. The receptors here all came from an adult with an advanced solid tumor such as melanoma, head and neck, liver or kidney cancer.

The rearrangement joins TRBV19 to TRBJ2-5; the match to TRBD1 covers 7 bases. J was trimmed by 5 bases and V by 4 bases; bases with no gene match: 7. Germline assignment: CDR1 LNHDA and CDR2 SQIVND (reference sequence). The CDR3 sequence is 14 residues long. The CDR3 sequence is CASSTRQGLETQYF. In DNA form, the CDR3 reads TGTGCCAGTAGTACGCGACAGGGTCTGGAGACCCAGTACTTC.

The J gene is TRBJ2-6, the V gene TRBV19; TRBD1 agrees at 8 bases. V shed 5 bases and J 1 base; nucleotides not matched to a gene: 4. The germline gives CDR1 LNHDA, CDR2 SQIVND (reference sequence). The CDR3 length is 16 residues. The CDR3 loop is CASSDRGLSGANVLTF. DNA for the CDR3: TGTGCCAGTAGTGACAGGGGTCTTTCTGGGGCCAACGTCCTGACTTTC.

The table lists this clone with a count of one. CDR3 sequence reads: CASSTLVATNEKLFF. The CDR3 coding sequence is TGTGCCAGTAGTACCCTAGTGGCAACTAATGAAAAACTGTTTTTT. The genes are TRBV19 and TRBJ1-4; D is unclear. Trimming stripped 4 bases from V and 0 bases from J, with 9 bases between. Germline CDR1 is LNHDA and CDR2 is SQIVND (reference sequence). The CDR3 has 15 residues.

CDR3 in DNA: TGTGCCAGCAGGCCAACAGGGGCGGGAACCTACAATGAGCAGTTCTTC. Residues: CASRPTGAGTYNEQFF. The chain employs TRBV28 and TRBJ2-1, with TRBD1 as a possible D gene (7 bases). Germline V CDR1 and CDR2: MDHEN, SYDVKM. There are 16 residues in the CDR3. The V gene lost 6 bases and the J gene lost 2 bases, with 17 bases spanning the gap.

The chain links TRBV30 to TRBJ1-1; maybe TRBD1 (6 bases). This CDR3 spans 13 amino acids. CDR1 GTSNPN and CDR2 SVGIG come from the germline V gene (reference sequence). With 5 bases removed from V and 6 bases from J, the gap between germline ends came to 16 bases. This CDR3 reads CAWAGQWVSEAFF. CDR3 sequence (DNA): TGTGCCTGGGCCGGACAGTGGGTGTCTGAAGCTTTCTTT.

The chain recombines TRBV14 with TRBJ2-1, with 7 bases identical to TRBD1. CDR3 length: 17 residues. The V gene end was trimmed by 1 base and the J gene end by 1 base; junction bases not matched to a gene: 7. Germline V gene lookup returns CDR1 SGHDN and CDR2 FVKESK. CDR3 protein: CASSQVDRTGSYNEQFF. The CDR3 DNA reads TGTGCCAGCAGCCAAGTTGATCGGACAGGATCCTACAATGAGCAGTTCTTC.

This clone turned up a few times. The V call is TRBV6-5, the J call TRBJ1-1, with D possibly TRBD1 on 5 matching bases. The CDR3 contains 14 residues. Germline CDR1 reads MNHEY; CDR2 reads SVGAGI. V gave up 5 bases and J gave up 0 bases, with 10 bases separating them. The CDR3 region is CASSTPGLNTEAFF. DNA of the CDR3: TGTGCCAGCAGTACCCCAGGGTTGAACACTGAAGCTTTCTTT.

CDR3 protein: CASSLYGTNNEQFF. The DNA for the CDR3 is TGTGCCAGCAGCTTGTACGGAACCAACAATGAGCAGTTCTTC. V is TRBV7-3 and J is TRBJ2-1, with D unclear. This CDR3 has 14 residues. The V and J ends lost 3 bases and 5 bases respectively, with 11 bases between them. Looked up from germline, CDR1 is SGHTA and CDR2 is FQGTGA.

The V and J genes are TRBV7-3 and TRBJ2-3; 13 bases are a match to TRBD2. The CDR3 spans 18 residues. The trim removed 5 bases at V and 6 bases at J, leaving 14 bases unmatched. Germline V lookup: CDR1 SGHTA, CDR2 FQGTGA. This CDR3 reads CASSAPGTSGKPSDTQYF. CDR3 DNA sequence: TGTGCCAGCAGCGCCCCCGGGACTAGCGGGAAGCCCTCCGATACGCAGTATTTT.

The chain recombines TRBV28 with TRBJ2-7, with TRBD1 matching 11 bases. The CDR3 loop spans 16 amino acids. Germline values: CDR1 MDHEN, CDR2 SYDVKM. The V and J ends lost 5 bases and 2 bases, in that order; junction bases with no gene match: 8. In nucleotides, the CDR3 is TGTGCCAGCAGTGGATCCGGGACAGGGGGGACCTACGAGCAGTACTTC. It codes for CASSGSGTGGTYEQYF.

The chain joins TRBV2 to TRBJ2-2; 8 bases are a match to TRBD2. With 4 bases clipped from V and 5 bases from J, the junction kept 6 bases outside the gene matches. CDR1 SNHLY and CDR2 FYNNEI come from the germline V gene. CDR3 length: 15 residues. CDR3 sequence: CASSGASGLTGELFF. CDR3 bases: TGTGCCAGCAGTGGGGCTAGCGGGTTGACCGGGGAGCTGTTTTTT. The whole variable domain, remainder taken from reference TRBV2 and TRBJ2-2, is EPEVTQTPSHQVTQMGQEVILRCVPISNHLYFYWYRQILGQKVEFLVSFYNNEISEKSEIFDDQFSVERPDGSNFTLKIRSTKLEDSAMYFCASSGASGLTGELFFGEGSRLTVL.

This clone was observed once. V is TRBV5-1 and J is TRBJ2-2; a weak D match, TRBD1 (6 bases). CDR3 length: 16 residues. V was clipped by 4 bases and J by 1 base, with 14 bases between them. In germline, CDR1 is SGHRS, CDR2 YFSETQ. The CDR3 DNA reads TGCGCCAGCAGCGGGTACCGGGACATGAACACCGGGGAGCTGTTTTTT. Translating gives CASSGYRDMNTGELFF. The full variable domain, its missing parts supplied by reference TRBV5-1 and TRBJ2-2, is KAGVTQTPRYLIKTRGQQVTLSCSPISGHRSVSWYQQTPGQGLQFLFEYFSETQRNKGNFPGRFSGRQFSNSRSEMNVSTLELGDSALYLCASSGYRDMNTGELFFGEGSRLTVL.

The V gene is TRBV5-1, the J gene TRBJ2-3; D is possibly TRBD1 (6 bases). The CDR3 contains 16 residues. Trimming stripped 3 bases from V and 5 bases from J, with 19 bases between. CDR1 is SGHRS and CDR2 is YFSETQ in the germline V gene. The CDR3 nucleotides read TGCGCCAGCAGCTGGTTACAGGGTGAGGTCGGAGATACGCAGTATTTT. It translates to CASSWLQGEVGDTQYF.

The chain couples TRBV20-1 to TRBJ2-7; D ambiguous. CDR3 length equals 11 residues. Germline V lookup: CDR1 DFQATT, CDR2 SNEGSKA (reference sequence). Trimming left V 4 bases short and J 2 bases short, with 6 bases between. This CDR3 reads CSATLTYEQYF. In nucleotides, the CDR3 is TGCAGTGCTACCCTAACCTACGAGCAGTACTTC.

The V and J genes are TRBV30 and TRBJ2-2, with D possibly matching TRBD1 (6 bases). The CDR3 runs to 14 residues. Trimming pared 5 bases from V and 0 bases from J, leaving 10 bases between. From germline, CDR1 is GTSNPN and CDR2 SVGIG (reference sequence). CDR3 nucleotides: TGTGCCTGGTCACAGGGCCCGAACACCGGGGAGCTGTTTTTT. Protein: CAWSQGPNTGELFF.

This clone was seen once. V and J are TRBV29-1 and TRBJ2-7, with TRBD2 matching 8 bases. After removal of 3 bases from V and 2 bases from J, the junction contained 6 bases not matched to a gene. This CDR3 is 14 amino acids long. Per germline, CDR1 SQVTM and CDR2 ANQGSEA. CDR3 sequence (DNA): TGCAGCGTTGAGAAAACTAGCGGAACCTACGAGCAGTACTTC. Translating gives CSVEKTSGTYEQYF.

The V gene is TRBV7-3, the J gene TRBJ2-3; D is perhaps TRBD1 or TRBD2 (6 bases each). CDR1 SGHTA and CDR2 FQGTGA come from the germline V gene. V was clipped by 1 base and J by 3 bases, with 20 bases between them. This CDR3 is 18 amino acids long. CDR3 region: CASSLIGQIRGRTDTQYF. CDR3 coding DNA: TGTGCCAGCAGCTTAATTGGACAGATTAGAGGGAGGACAGATACGCAGTATTTT.

The chain combines TRBV11-3 with TRBJ2-7; 7 bases map to TRBD1. Unmatched junction bases numbered 12, after V lost 5 bases and J lost 8 bases. This CDR3 comprises 14 residues. Germline CDR1 is SGHNT and CDR2 is YENEEA. In DNA, the CDR3 is TGTGCCAGCAGCCCTGGACAGGCTTCTACGAAGCAGTACTTC. Its translation is CASSPGQASTKQYF.

The chain is built from TRBV13 and TRBJ2-7; D uncertain. This CDR3 contains 11 residues. CDR1 PRHDT and CDR2 FYEKMQ come from the germline V gene (reference sequence). The V end lost 0 bases, the J end lost 5 bases, and 2 bases lay between the germline ends. CDR3 DNA: TGTGCCAGCAGCTTAGGGGACGAGCAGTACTTC. Its protein product is CASSLGDEQYF.

This sequence joins TRBV27 and TRBJ2-3, with 8 bases matching TRBD2. The CDR3 consists of 14 residues. The V and J ends lost 6 bases and 4 bases, in that order; junction bases with no gene match: 6. Looked up from germline, CDR1 is MNHEY and CDR2 is SMNVEV (reference sequence). CDR3 DNA sequence: TGTGCCAGCAGCCCGGGAGGGTATCCAGATACGCAGTATTTT. Translated: CASSPGGYPDTQYF.

The rearrangement uses TRBV9 and TRBJ2-1; 11 nucleotides agree with TRBD2. This CDR3 contains 15 residues. V lost 0 bases to trimming and J lost 8 bases; unmatched junction nucleotides: 4. Germline V gene lookup returns CDR1 SGDLS and CDR2 YYNGEE. CDR3 sequence: CASSVEIAGGYEQFF. The CDR3 DNA is TGTGCCAGCAGCGTAGAAATAGCGGGAGGGTATGAGCAGTTCTTC.

DNA of the CDR3: TGTGCCAGCTCACGCGGACATGGCTACACCTTC. As protein: CASSRGHGYTF. The rearrangement links TRBV18 to TRBJ1-2, with D hard to call. CDR1 and CDR2 from the germline V gene are KGHSH and LQKENI. The V end was cut by 4 bases, the J end by 6 bases, with 6 bases between. This CDR3 region has 11 residues.

The V call is TRBV18, the J call TRBJ2-7; TRBD1 aligns across 7 bases. V was clipped by 2 bases and J by 6 bases; unmatched bases: 19. There are 18 residues in the CDR3. Germline V gene lookup returns CDR1 KGHSH and CDR2 LQKENI. CDR3 DNA sequence: TGTGCCAGCTCACCAGGTGGCGGACTCGGGACAGAAACCCCCGAGCAGTACTTC. Protein product: CASSPGGGLGTETPEQYF.

This clone was counted a single time. The chain couples TRBV6-5 to TRBJ1-1; 10 bases fit TRBD1. The CDR3 has 11 amino acids. Germline assignment: CDR1 MNHEY and CDR2 SVGAGI. V lost 10 bases to trimming and J lost 7 bases; unmatched junction nucleotides: 3. CDR3 in DNA: TGTGCCACCCGGACAGGGGGTGAAGCTTTCTTT. It codes for CATRTGGEAFF.